The source of this TCR beta chain is a study of cytomegalovirus exposure and HLA in healthy donors. For the study at large: Genotyping of 398 donors showed that 70% to 90% belonged to the Caucasian-associated ancestry cluster.

Study-wide results and limits: Most TCR beta V segments were productive about 90% or about 30% of the time in an earlier analysis.

In germline, CDR1 is MNHNS, CDR2 SASEGT. This CDR3 is 15 amino acids long. V was cut by 5 bases and J by 0 bases, with 13 bases left in between. The PCR ran on 60 Vbeta and 13 Jbeta primers. Profiling relied on immunoSEQ multiplex PCR, and the TCRdb table lists in-frame clones only, not all of them. Here the sample spans 70,000 to 90,000 clones, about three quarters being singletons. Concerning this clone: Its specificity is unknown.

The clonotype was recovered from a male donor in good health and CMV-seropositive. The sample consisted of PBMCs. The chain joins TRBV6-1 to TRBJ1-1; perhaps TRBD1 as D (5 bases). CDR3 in DNA: TGTGCCAGCAGTTTCCGACAGCCCATGAACACTGAAGCTTTCTTT. Translating gives CASSFRQPMNTEAFF.